Each of the 23 T cell receptor beta chains below was sequenced from the same sample in a study of post-analysis software for immune sequencing data. Study results and limitations: Compared with controls, patients had more of about 5 TRBV segments, including TRBV5-6, TRBV5-1 and TRBV20-1.

Every TCR beta cDNA library bore unique molecular identifiers. TCRdb fed the PCR reads into MiXCR, producing one record per CDR3 protein. The sample holds hundreds of thousands of distinct CDR3 sequences, 39% seen once. The antigens for these receptors are not known. Material for sequencing was blood. These receptors were taken from a girl aged 2 to 9 with multiple sclerosis.

This clonotype was seen only a few times. The DNA for the CDR3 is TGCAGTGCTAGACGGAATATGAACACCGGGGAGCTGTTTTTT. Translating gives CSARRNMNTGELFF. The chain couples TRBV20-1 to TRBJ2-2; D gene ambiguous. Trimming removed 2 bases from V and 1 base from J, with 8 bases in between. The CDR3 is made up of 14 amino acids. Looked up from germline, CDR1 is DFQATT and CDR2 is SNEGSKA (reference sequence).

This clonotype came up a few times. V and J are TRBV6-6 and TRBJ1-5; weak D call: TRBD1 (5 bases). The CDR3 contains 16 residues. V lost 8 bases and J lost 3, with 20 bases in between. Per the germline V gene, CDR1 is MNHNY and CDR2 is SVGAGI (reference sequence). CDR3 in amino acids: CASLGVGDRYNQPQHF. The CDR3 bases are TGTGCCAGCCTTGGAGTCGGAGACAGATACAATCAGCCCCAGCATTTT.

This sequence joins TRBV29-1 and TRBJ2-2; D perhaps matches TRBD2 (6 bases). V was pared by 0 bases and J by 6 bases, with 17 bases between. Germline-derived CDR1 and CDR2 are SQVTM and ANQGSEA. This CDR3 is 16 amino acids long. The CDR3 reads CSVEDHPTGGAGELFF. The CDR3 nucleotides read TGCAGCGTTGAAGATCATCCTACCGGAGGGGCCGGGGAGCTGTTTTTT.

The table lists this clonotype with a few counts. V gene TRBV11-2 combines with J gene TRBJ2-5; tentative D call: TRBD2 (5 bases). Trimming left V 1 base short and J 13 bases short, with 10 bases between. The CDR3 totals 11 residues. The germline V gene encodes CDR1 SGHAT and CDR2 FQNNGV. The CDR3 protein is CASSLGPAGYF. In DNA form, the CDR3 reads TGTGCCAGCAGCTTAGGCCCTGCGGGGTACTTC.

This clonotype was picked up a small number of times. This chain connects TRBV29-1 to TRBJ2-5; D uncertain. Germline V gives CDR1 SQVTM, CDR2 ANQGSEA. The CDR3 loop spans 10 amino acids. V lost 4 bases, J lost 5 bases, and 5 bases lay in between. As DNA, the CDR3 is TGCAGCGTTGTGGGGGAGACCCAGTACTTC. Protein product: CSVVGETQYF.

The genes are TRBV10-3 and TRBJ2-3, with D hard to call. This CDR3 has 12 amino acids. Trimming removed 0 bases from V and 6 bases from J, with 4 bases in between. Germline loops: CDR1 ENHRY, CDR2 SYGVKD. CDR3 in DNA: TGTGCCATCAGTGAGTCGAGTGATACGCAGTATTTT. This sequence encodes CAISESSDTQYF.

The sample holds a few counts of this clonotype. The chain uses TRBV27 and TRBJ2-6; TRBD1 matches at 8 bases. V was pared by 4 bases and J by 2 bases, with 7 bases of the junction left unmatched. The CDR3 covers 17 residues. Germline V gene sequence: CDR1 MNHEY, CDR2 SMNVEV (reference sequence). The CDR3 here is CASSSGQGGTGANVLTF. The CDR3 DNA follows: TGTGCCAGCAGTTCCGGACAGGGAGGCACTGGGGCCAACGTCCTGACTTTC.

This clonotype was recorded a few times. This chain links TRBV20-1 with TRBJ2-3, with TRBD2 identical over 16 bases. V lost 3 bases to trimming and J lost 4 bases; unmatched junction nucleotides: 4. The CDR3 spans 16 residues. Germline CDR1 is DFQATT and CDR2 is SNEGSKA (reference sequence). CDR3 in amino acids: CSARGTSGREADTQYF. The CDR3 DNA is TGCAGTGCTAGGGGGACTAGCGGGAGGGAAGCAGATACGCAGTATTTT.

V usage is TRBV12-3 or TRBV12-4 and J usage is TRBJ2-7, with TRBD2 identical over 8 bases. After removal of 2 bases from V and 6 bases from J, the junction contained 9 bases not matched to a gene. The CDR3 totals 15 residues. The CDR3 is CASSLMGGGRGEQYF. The CDR3 region has the DNA TGTGCCAGCAGTTTAATGGGCGGGGGGCGGGGCGAGCAGTACTTC.

The gene calls are TRBV6-6 and TRBJ2-7; D might be TRBD1 (6 bases). Per germline, CDR1 MNHNY and CDR2 SVGAGI (reference sequence). The CDR3 loop spans 15 amino acids. V lost 4 bases and J 3 bases, leaving 16 bases between the germline ends. CDR3 in DNA: TGTGCCAGCAGTTCATTGACAGGTGGACTCTACGAGCAGTACTTC. Translating it yields CASSSLTGGLYEQYF.

This clonotype was counted between two and nine times. J is TRBJ2-7 and V is TRBV20-1; D possibly corresponds to TRBD2 (6 bases). The CDR3 totals 14 residues. Trimming stripped 4 bases from V and 3 bases from J, with 16 bases between. Germline lookup yields CDR1 DFQATT and CDR2 SNEGSKA (reference sequence). CDR3 protein: CSATPIGRGYEQYF. CDR3 sequence (DNA): TGCAGTGCTACCCCAATCGGGCGGGGCTACGAGCAGTACTTC.

The genes are TRBV12-3 or TRBV12-4 and TRBJ2-2; 9 bases map to TRBD1. V gave up 6 bases and J gave up 5 bases; unmatched junction bases: 7. The length of the CDR3 is 15 residues. The CDR3 here is CASRAGTGKTGELFF. CDR3 coding DNA: TGTGCCAGCAGGGCCGGGACAGGGAAGACCGGGGAGCTGTTTTTT.

This clonotype was seen only a few times. The chain uses TRBV6-2 or TRBV6-3 and TRBJ1-5; D gene unclear. Germline CDR1 is MNHEY and CDR2 is SVGEGT. Deletions cut 0 bases from V and 9 bases from J, with 9 bases between. The CDR3 extends over 13 amino acids. The CDR3 loop reads CASSYSSTAPQHF. DNA of the CDR3: TGTGCCAGCAGTTACTCGAGCACAGCGCCCCAGCATTTT.

The chain links TRBV12-3 or TRBV12-4 to TRBJ2-3; 10 nucleotides align to TRBD2. V shed 5 bases and J 11 bases; nucleotides not matched to a gene: 13. This CDR3 has 15 amino acids. Here the CDR3 reads CASSPIAGGPQRQYF. CDR3 coding DNA: TGTGCCAGCAGTCCGATAGCGGGAGGCCCTCAAAGGCAGTATTTT.

Comment on this clonotype: The junction and the germline gene differ at one end; a read error may be behind it. DNA for the CDR3: TGTGCCGCCAGTGATTTGCACCCACCAGGGGCCCCAGATACGCAGTATTTT. Translating it yields CAASDLHPPGAPDTQYF. The chain recombines TRBV24-1 with TRBJ2-3, with D possibly matching TRBD1 (6 bases). The CDR3 covers 17 residues. CDR1 is KGHDR and CDR2 is SFDVKD in the germline V gene.

The chain is built from TRBV11-2 and TRBJ1-1, with D tentatively TRBD1 (5 bases). CDR3 size: 13 residues. Germline lookup yields CDR1 SGHAT and CDR2 FQNNGV. V lost 5 bases, J lost 5 bases, and 12 bases lay in between. This CDR3 reads CASSAPGGTEAFF. The CDR3 DNA is TGTGCCAGCAGCGCTCCGGGGGGGACTGAAGCTTTCTTT.

As for this clonotype: Relative to the germline gene, one junction end is altered; a read error may explain this. This chain connects TRBV18 to TRBJ2-4, with 10 bases identical to TRBD1. The end of the DNA is better explained by TRBJ2-7, so the J call may be wrong. The length of the CDR3 is 14 residues. Germline-derived CDR1 and CDR2 are KGHSH and LQKENI. The CDR3 loop is CANSRGQGTYEQYF. CDR3 sequence (DNA): TGTGCCAACTCAAGGGGACAGGGGACCTACGAGCAGTACTTC.

J is TRBJ1-1 and V is TRBV5-5; unclear D gene. CDR1 is SGHKS and CDR2 is YYEKEE in the germline V gene (reference sequence). V lost 4 bases and J 4 bases, leaving 14 bases between the germline ends. CDR3 size: 14 residues. The CDR3 sequence: CASSPRAGTTEAFF. CDR3 DNA: TGTGCCAGCAGCCCACGGGCCGGAACCACTGAAGCTTTCTTT.

This clonotype was observed a few times. J is TRBJ2-5 and V is TRBV15; the D gene is possibly TRBD2 (5 bases). Germline assignment: CDR1 LNHNV and CDR2 YYDKDF (reference sequence). The CDR3 runs to 15 residues. V gave up 4 bases and J gave up 2 bases, with 14 bases separating them. As DNA, the CDR3 is TGTGCCACCAGCACCCTAGCAGAGAGACAAGAGACCCAGTACTTC. Its protein is CATSTLAERQETQYF. Full variable domain (remainder filled in from reference TRBV15 and TRBJ2-5): DAMVIQNPRYQVTQFGKPVTLSCSQTLNHNVMYWYQQKSSQAPKLLFHYYDKDFNNEADTPDNFQSRRPNTSFCFLDIRSPGLGDTAMYLCATSTLAERQETQYFGPGTRLLVL.

CDR3 sequence reads: CSVMGQITYNEQFF. The CDR3 DNA is TGCAGCGTGATGGGACAGATAACCTACAATGAGCAGTTCTTC. The rearrangement uses TRBV29-1 and TRBJ2-1, with 7 bases aligning to TRBD1. CDR1 is SQVTM and CDR2 is ANQGSEA in the germline V gene. This CDR3 has 14 residues. The V and J ends lost 6 bases and 2 bases, in that order; junction bases with no gene match: 7.

On this clonotype itself: Its ends do not fully match the called genes, so a read error is possible. The chain couples TRBV6-5 to TRBJ2-4; the D gene is possibly TRBD1 (6 bases). The germline gives CDR1 MNHEY, CDR2 SVGAGI. CDR3 length: 17 residues. CDR3 residues: CVSSFHRDAGQRNIQYF. CDR3 coding DNA: TGTGTCAGCAGTTTTCACAGGGACGCGGGCCAAAGAAACATTCAGTACTTC.

The CDR3 reads CSARDPLAGVADTQYF. The CDR3 DNA is TGCAGTGCTAGAGATCCCCTAGCCGGAGTTGCAGATACGCAGTATTTT. The chain employs TRBV20-1 and TRBJ2-3, with a weak D call TRBD2 (5 bases). The CDR3 is made up of 16 amino acids. Germline loops: CDR1 DFQATT, CDR2 SNEGSKA (reference sequence). Trimming took off 0 bases at V and 4 bases at J, with 17 bases between the two ends.

V gene TRBV5-1 combines with J gene TRBJ2-5, with D unresolved. The end of the DNA is better explained by TRBJ2-7, so the J call may be wrong. Germline values: CDR1 SGHRS, CDR2 YFSETQ. This CDR3 is built from 13 residues. CDR3 protein: CASSSERDLEQYF. The DNA for the CDR3 is TGCGCCAGCAGCTCTGAACGTGATCTCGAGCAGTACTTC.